The rows below give T cell receptor beta chains drawn from one sample of a study of T cell repertoires in cytomegalovirus infection. TCRdb independently ran MiXCR on the reads; one entry per CDR3 protein. The table includes some 220,000 distinct CDR3 sequences, 6.5% detected once. The sequenced sample was PBMCs. Every receptor here comes from a human donor in good health (CMV status not recorded). Some clones in this sample may be carry-over from other donors' samples. CDR3s include the opening cysteine and the closing phenylalanine or tryptophan. D genes are given only for firm matches. Clone size is not always given. Where it is, it says once, few, many or a class for expanded clones.

TRBV25-1,TRBJ1-5,.,many,CASSETQREPQHF,TGTGCCAGCAGTGAAACCCAGCGGGAGCCCCAGCATTTT
TRBV5-4,TRBJ2-3,.,many,CASSPKDSTDTQYF,TGTGCCAGCAGCCCCAAGGACAGCACAGATACGCAGTATTTT
TRBV12-3/TRBV12-4,TRBJ2-2,.,many,CASKGGSGAGLFF,TGTGCCAGCAAGGGAGGTAGCGGTGCGGGGCTGTTTTTT
TRBV12-5,TRBJ1-5,.,.,CASGLQGNQPQHF,TGTGCTAGTGGTTTGCAGGGCAATCAGCCCCAGCATTTT
TRBV6-2/TRBV6-3,TRBJ2-7,.,many,CASSYSAGSYEQYF,TGTGCCAGCAGTTACTCCGCAGGGTCCTACGAGCAGTACTTC
TRBV20-1,TRBJ1-6,.,many,CSAITGNSPLHF,TGCAGTGCAATCACAGGGAATTCACCCCTCCACTTT
TRBV20-1,TRBJ2-7,.,many,CSARRKVYEQYF,TGCAGTGCTCGCCGAAAGGTTTACGAGCAGTACTTC
TRBV7-2,TRBJ1-2,.,.,CASSAPQGNDGYTF,TGTGCCAGCAGCGCCCCACAGGGAAACGATGGTTACACCTTC
TRBV7-2,TRBJ2-7,TRBD1,many,CASSLGQGMRYEQYF,TGTGCCAGCAGCTTGGGACAGGGGATGAGGTACGAGCAGTACTTC
TRBV30,TRBJ2-3,TRBD2,.,CAWSGTVLAGVITDTQYF,TGTGCCTGGAGTGGTACCGTTCTAGCGGGGGTGATCACAGATACGCAGTATTTT
TRBV23-1,TRBJ2-7,.,.,CASSLGSSEQYF,TGCGCCAGCAGTCTCGGCAGTTCCGAGCAGTACTTC
TRBV6-1,TRBJ2-1,TRBD1,many,CASSLDREDFQFF,TGTGCCAGCAGCCTCGACAGGGAAGATTTCCAGTTCTTC
TRBV28,TRBJ2-7,TRBD1,many,CASSSRQGVGF,TGTGCCAGCAGTTCTCGACAGGGGGTGGGTTTC
TRBV12-3/TRBV12-4,TRBJ2-1,.,.,CASSLVGAAYNEQFF,TGTGCCAGCAGTTTAGTGGGGGCTGCCTACAATGAGCAGTTCTTC
TRBV28,TRBJ1-2,.,many,CASSSPPVQESYGYTF,TGTGCCAGCAGTTCACCTCCCGTACAAGAGAGCTATGGCTACACCTTC
TRBV10-3,TRBJ1-5,.,many,CAISESNQPQHF,TGTGCCATCAGTGAGTCCAATCAGCCCCAGCATTTT
TRBV29-1,TRBJ2-6,TRBD1,few,CSVVDRDSGANVLTF,TGCAGCGTTGTGGACAGGGACTCTGGGGCCAACGTCCTGACTTTC
TRBV28,TRBJ1-2,TRBD1,many,CASSFSGTDNYGYTF,TGTGCCAGCAGTTTTTCCGGGACAGATAACTATGGCTACACCTTC
TRBV7-2,TRBJ1-1,TRBD1,many,CASSQRQGADTEAFF,TGTGCCAGCAGCCAGAGACAGGGGGCGGACACTGAAGCTTTCTTT
TRBV29-1,TRBJ2-5,.,many,CSVSPRVGGQETQYF,TGCAGCGTCTCACCCCGGGTAGGGGGTCAGGAGACCCAGTACTTC
TRBV7-2,TRBJ1-3,.,many,CASSDPSEGGGNTIYF,TGTGCCAGCAGCGACCCGTCGGAGGGGGGGGGAAACACCATATATTTT
TRBV5-1,TRBJ2-1,.,many,CASSLARVGRYNEQFF,TGCGCCAGCAGCTTGGCCAGGGTTGGGAGGTACAATGAGCAGTTCTTC
TRBV20-1,TRBJ2-2,TRBD1,.,CSAVDARGLNTGELFF,TGCAGTGCCGTTGACGCCAGGGGGCTTAACACCGGGGAGCTGTTTTTT
TRBV14,TRBJ2-2,.,many,CASSQAGPFTGELFF,TGTGCCAGCAGCCAAGCCGGGCCCTTCACCGGGGAGCTGTTTTTT
TRBV10-2,TRBJ1-2,.,many,CASSEGSTGYRGYTF,TGCGCCAGCAGTGAGGGTTCGACGGGGTATCGAGGCTACACCTTC
TRBV7-2,TRBJ2-2,TRBD2,many,CASSLGLAGGRDTGELFF,TGTGCCAGCAGCTTGGGACTAGCGGGGGGCCGGGACACCGGGGAGCTGTTTTTT
TRBV7-6,TRBJ2-2,TRBD1,many,CASKPTGFTGELFF,TGTGCCAGCAAACCGACAGGGTTCACCGGGGAGCTGTTTTTT
TRBV20-1,TRBJ1-2,.,many,CSAAEGGANYGYTF,TGCAGTGCTGCGGAGGGGGGAGCGAACTATGGCTACACCTTC
TRBV7-3,TRBJ2-5,TRBD2,.,CASSLKRGGETQYF,TGTGCCAGCAGCTTGAAGCGGGGGGGGGAGACCCAGTACTTC
TRBV7-2,TRBJ1-4,.,many,CASSRDLPTTNEKLFF,TGTGCCAGCAGCCGGGACCTACCTACCACTAATGAAAAACTGTTTTTT
TRBV6-2/TRBV6-3,TRBJ2-7,.,many,CASRTSRDGSYEQYF,TGTGCCAGCAGAACGTCCCGGGACGGTTCCTACGAGCAGTACTTC
TRBV6-2/TRBV6-3,TRBJ1-2,.,many,CASSSPGRRGNNYGYTF,TGTGCCAGCAGCTCCCCGGGACGGAGAGGGAATAACTATGGCTACACCTTC
TRBV29-1,TRBJ2-7,.,many,CSVEVQTSEQYF,TGCAGCGTTGAAGTTCAAACATCCGAGCAGTACTTC